The 15 T cell receptor beta chains in this list originate from one sample, sequenced in a study of blood T cells in healthy people across ages. A second PCR, run for about 6 to 11 cycles, used a sample-barcoded 5' primer plus a J-beta primer mix. TCRdb passed the 5' RACE reads through MiXCR, listing each CDR3 protein once. The table lists 1.2 million to 1.5 million distinct CDR3 sequences, around two fifths of them singletons. Sequencing was done on a sample of blood. The receptors derive from a woman aged 18-30 years in good health.

This chain joins TRBV6-2 or TRBV6-3 and TRBJ2-5, with TRBD2 as a possible D gene (6 bases). The CDR3 has 15 residues. V was clipped by 2 bases and J by 11 bases, with 21 bases between them. Germline V lookup: CDR1 MNHEY, CDR2 SVGEGT. The CDR3 DNA reads TGTGCCAGCAGTTACCTTCCGGGGGTCTACAGTGAGCAGTACTTC. Amino acids: CASSYLPGVYSEQYF.

V usage is TRBV12-3 or TRBV12-4 and J usage is TRBJ1-1, with D possibly matching TRBD1 (6 bases). Trimming pared 0 bases from V and 6 bases from J, leaving 14 bases between. CDR3 length equals 15 residues. CDR3 region: CASSLAGGGQAEAFF. The CDR3 DNA follows: TGTGCCAGCAGTTTAGCGGGGGGGGGGCAGGCTGAAGCTTTCTTT.

This clonotype has at least ten counts. V gene TRBV5-1 combines with J gene TRBJ2-3; D unclear. Germline V lookup: CDR1 SGHRS, CDR2 YFSETQ. The CDR3 contains 15 residues. V was pared by 2 bases and J by 0 bases, with 10 bases between. The DNA of the CDR3 is TGCGCCAGCAGCTTTAAGGGTTCTAGCACAGATACGCAGTATTTT. Encoded protein: CASSFKGSSTDTQYF.

V and J are TRBV6-4 and TRBJ1-6, with D maybe TRBD1 (5 bases). V lost 8 bases and J lost 7, with 12 bases in between. CDR1 and CDR2 from the germline V gene are MRHNA and SNTAGT. The CDR3 sequence is 13 residues long. CDR3 amino acids: CASGGTLNSPLHF. CDR3 nucleotide sequence: TGTGCCAGCGGAGGGACCTTGAATTCACCCCTCCACTTT.

This clonotype was seen only a few times. J is TRBJ2-7 and V is TRBV14; D ambiguous. Germline V gene data show CDR1 as SGHDN and CDR2 as FVKESK. Trimming pared 1 base from V and 0 bases from J, leaving 10 bases between. The CDR3 is 15 amino acids. CDR3 nucleotides: TGTGCCAGCAGCCAAGCCGCAAGAAGCTCCTACGAGCAGTACTTC. Translation gives CASSQAARSSYEQYF.

This clonotype came up a few times. This chain connects TRBV29-1 to TRBJ2-1; 10 bases map to TRBD2. J lost 12 bases, V lost 6 bases, and 14 bases had no gene match. The CDR3 length is 14 residues. Per germline, CDR1 SQVTM and CDR2 ANQGSEA. DNA for the CDR3: TGCAGCGTCTGGACTAGCGGTGAAGGAGGAGGGCAGTTCTTC. Translation gives CSVWTSGEGGGQFF.

The chain links TRBV15 to TRBJ2-7; D ambiguous. This CDR3 comprises 16 residues. Germline CDR1 and CDR2: LNHNV and YYDKDF (reference sequence). V was clipped by 8 bases and J by 7 bases, with 27 bases between them. CDR3 in amino acids: CATLVEGQQNPLEQYF. Here the CDR3 DNA reads TGTGCCACCTTGGTGGAAGGCCAACAAAACCCCCTGGAGCAGTACTTC.

V usage is TRBV6-1 and J usage is TRBJ1-5; perhaps TRBD1 as D (5 bases). Germline values: CDR1 MNHNS, CDR2 SASEGT. This CDR3 spans 15 amino acids. The V end lost 8 bases, the J end lost 2 bases, and 16 bases lay between the germline ends. Written as DNA, the CDR3 is TGTGCCAGCCCAGGTCGGGACGAGGGCAATCAGCCCCAGCATTTT. Residues: CASPGRDEGNQPQHF.

This clonotype has more than one count but fewer than ten. This chain links TRBV6-5 with TRBJ1-1; D is uncertain. The CDR3 contains 13 residues. V gave up 0 bases and J gave up 3 bases, with 5 bases separating them. CDR1 and CDR2 from the germline V gene are MNHEY and SVGAGI. This CDR3 is CASSYSPDTEAFF. The CDR3 region has the DNA TGTGCCAGCAGTTACTCACCGGACACTGAAGCTTTCTTT.

For the CDR3, the DNA is TGCGGCGGAGGCAGGGTCACCGGGGAGCTGTTTTTT. Translation gives CGGGRVTGELFF. V gene TRBV29-1 combines with J gene TRBJ2-2; D could derive from TRBD1 or TRBD2 (5 bases each). Germline V CDR1 and CDR2: SQVTM, ANQGSEA. CDR3 size: 12 residues.

The chain joins TRBV6-2 or TRBV6-3 to TRBJ1-1; D is ambiguous. V was clipped by 5 bases and J by 3 bases, with 13 bases between them. Germline V gene sequence: CDR1 MNHEY, CDR2 SVGEGT. This CDR3 is 14 amino acids long. CDR3 sequence reads: CASSRGRGYTEAFF. The CDR3 nucleotides read TGTGCCAGCAGTAGAGGGCGAGGCTACACTGAAGCTTTCTTT.

A few counts support this clonotype. V gene TRBV6-2 or TRBV6-3 combines with J gene TRBJ2-1; 8 bases align to TRBD2. CDR1 and CDR2 (germline): MNHEY, SVGEGT. The CDR3 is made up of 14 amino acids. V trimming: 6 bases; J trimming: 12 bases; junction bases outside the gene matches: 13. CDR3 in DNA: TGTGCCAGCAGCAGTTCTGGTAGCGGGATTCGGCAGTTCTTC. Translation: CASSSSGSGIRQFF.

J is TRBJ2-1 and V is TRBV19; D is unclear. The CDR3 totals 12 residues. Trimming left V 1 base short and J 7 bases short, with 5 bases between. Germline CDR1 reads LNHDA; CDR2 reads SQIVND (reference sequence). In nucleotides, the CDR3 is TGTGCCAGTAGTATAGGTTTGAATGAGCAGTTCTTC. Translated, it gives CASSIGLNEQFF.

This clonotype has only a few counts. This chain joins TRBV5-1 and TRBJ2-3; the match to TRBD1 covers 10 bases. J was trimmed by 7 bases and V by 2 bases; bases with no gene match: 13. Germline V gene sequence: CDR1 SGHRS, CDR2 YFSETQ. The CDR3 is made up of 17 amino acids. CDR3 nucleotide sequence: TGCGCCAGCAGCTTAAAAATATCGGGACAGGGGAGCAATACGCAGTATTTT. Protein sequence: CASSLKISGQGSNTQYF.

The chain carries TRBV20-1 and TRBJ2-7; 8 bases match TRBD2. Per germline, CDR1 DFQATT and CDR2 SNEGSKA (reference sequence). The CDR3 is 11 amino acids. The CDR3 region has the DNA TGCAGCTCCGGGACTAGCTACGAGCAGTACTTC. Translating gives CSSGTSYEQYF.